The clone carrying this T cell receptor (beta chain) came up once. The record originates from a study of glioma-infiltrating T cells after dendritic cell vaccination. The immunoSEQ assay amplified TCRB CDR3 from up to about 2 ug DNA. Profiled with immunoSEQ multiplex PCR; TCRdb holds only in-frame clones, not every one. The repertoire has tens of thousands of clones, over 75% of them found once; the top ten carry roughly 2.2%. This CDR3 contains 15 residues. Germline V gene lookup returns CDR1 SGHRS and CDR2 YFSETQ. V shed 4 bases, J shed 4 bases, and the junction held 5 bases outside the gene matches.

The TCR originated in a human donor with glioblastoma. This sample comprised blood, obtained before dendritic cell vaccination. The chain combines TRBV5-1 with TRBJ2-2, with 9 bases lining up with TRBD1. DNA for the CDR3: TGCGCCAGCAGCGTACAGGGGGCGGGCACCGGGGAGCTGTTTTTT. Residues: CASSVQGAGTGELFF.